The clone carrying this TCR beta chain was recorded at least ten times. This sample is part of a study of HIV-infected patients and healthy controls. TCRdb passed the 5' RACE reads through MiXCR, listing each CDR3 protein once. The sample lists some 20,000 distinct CDR3 sequences; around a fifth were seen once. There are 12 residues in the CDR3. CDR1 and CDR2 (germline): SEHNR, FQNEAQ (reference sequence). Trimming stripped 1 base from V and 8 bases from J, with 8 bases between. The gene calls are TRBV7-9 and TRBJ1-1; possible D gene TRBD1, 6 bases. Sequenced: CD8+ T cells from blood. This clonotype was sampled from a human donor in good health. The CDR3 here is CASSLDQGEAFF. As DNA, the CDR3 is TGTGCCAGCAGCTTAGATCAGGGGGAAGCTTTCTTT.